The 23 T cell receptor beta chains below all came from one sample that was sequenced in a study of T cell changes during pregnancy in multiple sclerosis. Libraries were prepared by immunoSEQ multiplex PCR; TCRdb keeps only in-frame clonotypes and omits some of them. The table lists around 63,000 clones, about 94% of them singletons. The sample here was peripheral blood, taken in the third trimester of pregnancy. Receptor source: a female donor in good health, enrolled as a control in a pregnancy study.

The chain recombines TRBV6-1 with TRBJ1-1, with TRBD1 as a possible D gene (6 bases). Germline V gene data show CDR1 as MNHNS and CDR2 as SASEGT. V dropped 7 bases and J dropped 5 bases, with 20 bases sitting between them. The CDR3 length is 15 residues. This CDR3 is CASIFPRTVQTEAFF. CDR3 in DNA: TGTGCCAGCATTTTCCCTCGGACAGTGCAAACTGAAGCTTTCTTT.

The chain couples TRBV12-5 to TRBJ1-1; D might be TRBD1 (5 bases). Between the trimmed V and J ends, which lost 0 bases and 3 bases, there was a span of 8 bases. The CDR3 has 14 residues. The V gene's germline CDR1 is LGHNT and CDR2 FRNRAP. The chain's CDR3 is CASGLVTVYTEAFF. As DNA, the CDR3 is TGTGCTAGTGGTTTGGTGACAGTTTACACTGAAGCTTTCTTT.

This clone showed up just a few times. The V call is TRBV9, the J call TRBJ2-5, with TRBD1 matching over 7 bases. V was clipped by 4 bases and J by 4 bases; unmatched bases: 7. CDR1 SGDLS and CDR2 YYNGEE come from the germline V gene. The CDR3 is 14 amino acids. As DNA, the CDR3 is TGTGCCAGCAGCCCGCCGACAGGGCGAGAGACCCAGTACTTC. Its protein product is CASSPPTGRETQYF.

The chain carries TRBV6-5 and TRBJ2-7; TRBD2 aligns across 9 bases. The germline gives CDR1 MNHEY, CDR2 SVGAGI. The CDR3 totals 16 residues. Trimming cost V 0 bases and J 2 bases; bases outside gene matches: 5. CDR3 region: CASSYSVAGGTYEQYF. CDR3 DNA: TGTGCCAGCAGTTACTCGGTTGCGGGAGGGACCTACGAGCAGTACTTC.

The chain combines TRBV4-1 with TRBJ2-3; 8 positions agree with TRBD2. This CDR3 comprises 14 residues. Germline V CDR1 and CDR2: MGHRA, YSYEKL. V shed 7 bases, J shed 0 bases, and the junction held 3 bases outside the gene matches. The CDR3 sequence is CASTRGGSTDTQYF. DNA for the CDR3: TGCGCCAGCACCCGGGGGGGGAGCACAGATACGCAGTATTTT.

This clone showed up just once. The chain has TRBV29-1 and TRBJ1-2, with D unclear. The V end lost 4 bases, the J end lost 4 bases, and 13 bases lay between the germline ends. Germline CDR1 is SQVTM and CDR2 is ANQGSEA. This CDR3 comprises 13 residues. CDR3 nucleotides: TGCAGCGTTGCAGACCCGGGAATCTATGGCTACACCTTC. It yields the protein CSVADPGIYGYTF.

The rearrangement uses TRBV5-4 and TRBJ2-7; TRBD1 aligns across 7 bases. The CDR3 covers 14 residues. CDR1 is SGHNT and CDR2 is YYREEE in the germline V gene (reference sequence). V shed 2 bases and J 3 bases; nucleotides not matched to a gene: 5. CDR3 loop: CASSFRDSLYEQYF. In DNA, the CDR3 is TGTGCCAGCAGCTTCCGGGACAGCCTCTACGAGCAGTACTTC. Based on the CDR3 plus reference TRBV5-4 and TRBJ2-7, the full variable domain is ETGVTQSPTHLIKTRGQQVTLRCSSQSGHNTVSWYQQALGQGPQFIFQYYREEENGRGNFPPRFSGLQFPNYSSELNVNALELDDSALYLCASSFRDSLYEQYFGPGTRLTVT.

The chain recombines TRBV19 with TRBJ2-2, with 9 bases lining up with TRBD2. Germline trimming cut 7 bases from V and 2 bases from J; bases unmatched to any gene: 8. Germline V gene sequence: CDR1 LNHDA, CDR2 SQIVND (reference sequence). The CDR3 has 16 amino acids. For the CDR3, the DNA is TGTGCCAGTACCCTAGCGGGGAGGGCCAACACCGGGGAGCTGTTTTTT. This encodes CASTLAGRANTGELFF.

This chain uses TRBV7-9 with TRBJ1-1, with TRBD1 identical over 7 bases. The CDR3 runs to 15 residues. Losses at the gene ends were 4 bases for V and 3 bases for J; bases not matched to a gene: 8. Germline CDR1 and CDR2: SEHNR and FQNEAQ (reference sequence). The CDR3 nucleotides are TGTGCCAGCAGCTATAACAGGGGCGCGGACACTGAAGCTTTCTTT. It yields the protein CASSYNRGADTEAFF.

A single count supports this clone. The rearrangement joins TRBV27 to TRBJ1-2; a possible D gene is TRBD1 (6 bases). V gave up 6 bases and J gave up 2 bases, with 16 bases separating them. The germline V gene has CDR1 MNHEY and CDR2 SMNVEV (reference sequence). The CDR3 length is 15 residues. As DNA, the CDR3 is TGTGCCAGCAGCTTAAACAGGGTAGAGAACTATGGCTACACCTTC. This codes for CASSLNRVENYGYTF.

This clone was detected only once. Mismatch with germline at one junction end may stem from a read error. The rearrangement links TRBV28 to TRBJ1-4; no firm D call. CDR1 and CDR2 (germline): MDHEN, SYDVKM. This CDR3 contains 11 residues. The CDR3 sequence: CASSYAGQSNF. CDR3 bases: TGTGCCAGCAGTTATGCTGGGCAGTCAAATTTT.

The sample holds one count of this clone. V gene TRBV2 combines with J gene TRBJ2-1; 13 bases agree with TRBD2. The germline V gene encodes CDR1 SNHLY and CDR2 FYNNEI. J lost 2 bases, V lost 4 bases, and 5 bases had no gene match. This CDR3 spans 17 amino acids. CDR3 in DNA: TGTGCCAGCAGTGTGGGGACTAGCGGGACTACCTACAATGAGCAGTTCTTC. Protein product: CASSVGTSGTTYNEQFF.

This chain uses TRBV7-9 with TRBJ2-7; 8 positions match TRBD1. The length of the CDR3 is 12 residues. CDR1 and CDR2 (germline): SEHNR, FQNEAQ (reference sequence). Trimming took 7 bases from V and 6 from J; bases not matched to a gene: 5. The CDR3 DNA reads TGTGCCAGCAACGACAGGGGCGTCGAGCAGTACTTC. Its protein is CASNDRGVEQYF. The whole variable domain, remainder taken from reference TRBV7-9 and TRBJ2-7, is DTGVSQNPRHKITKRGQNVTFRCDPISEHNRLYWYRQTLGQGPEFLTYFQNEAQLEKSRLLSDRFSAERPKGSFSTLEIQRTEQGDSAMYLCASNDRGVEQYFGPGTRLTVT.

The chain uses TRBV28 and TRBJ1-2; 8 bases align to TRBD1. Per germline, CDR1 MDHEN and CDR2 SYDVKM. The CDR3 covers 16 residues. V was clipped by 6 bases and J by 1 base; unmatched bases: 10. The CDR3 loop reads CASSYSPGQVNYGYTF. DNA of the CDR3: TGTGCCAGCAGCTATTCCCCGGGACAGGTTAACTATGGCTACACCTTC.

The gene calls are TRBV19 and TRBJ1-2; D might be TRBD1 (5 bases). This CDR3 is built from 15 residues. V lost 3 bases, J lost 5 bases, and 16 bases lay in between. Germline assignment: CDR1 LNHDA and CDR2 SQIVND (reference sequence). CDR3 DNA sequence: TGTGCCAGTAGTATCGCAGACAGCCATATTTATGGCTACACCTTC. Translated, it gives CASSIADSHIYGYTF.

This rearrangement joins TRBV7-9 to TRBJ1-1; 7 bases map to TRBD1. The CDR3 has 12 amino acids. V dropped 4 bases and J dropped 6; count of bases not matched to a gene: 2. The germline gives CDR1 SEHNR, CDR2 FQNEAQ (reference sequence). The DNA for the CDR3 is TGTGCCAGCAGCTATGGGACAGCTGAAGCTTTCTTT. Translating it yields CASSYGTAEAFF. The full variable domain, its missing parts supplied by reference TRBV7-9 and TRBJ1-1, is DTGVSQNPRHKITKRGQNVTFRCDPISEHNRLYWYRQTLGQGPEFLTYFQNEAQLEKSRLLSDRFSAERPKGSFSTLEIQRTEQGDSAMYLCASSYGTAEAFFGQGTRLTVV.

The CDR3 loop reads CASSTFLGQGKETQYF. CDR3 DNA: TGTGCCAGCAGCACCTTTCTGGGACAGGGAAAAGAGACCCAGTACTTC. The rearrangement uses TRBV7-2 and TRBJ2-5, with 9 nucleotides matching TRBD1. In germline, CDR1 is SGHTA, CDR2 FQGNSA. This CDR3 region has 16 residues. The V gene end was trimmed by 5 bases and the J gene end by 3 bases; junction bases not matched to a gene: 10.

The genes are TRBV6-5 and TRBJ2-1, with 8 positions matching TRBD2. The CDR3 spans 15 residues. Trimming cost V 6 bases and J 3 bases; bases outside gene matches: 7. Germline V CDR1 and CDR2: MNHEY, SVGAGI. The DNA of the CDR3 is TGTGCCAGCAGAGTCACTAGCGGTTTCTACAATGAGCAGTTCTTC. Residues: CASRVTSGFYNEQFF.

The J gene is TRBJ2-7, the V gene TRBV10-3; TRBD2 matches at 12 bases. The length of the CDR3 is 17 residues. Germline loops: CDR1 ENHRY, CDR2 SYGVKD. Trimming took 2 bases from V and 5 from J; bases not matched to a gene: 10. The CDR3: CAISERLRLAGDHEQYF. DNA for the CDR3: TGTGCCATCAGTGAGCGGTTAAGACTAGCGGGAGACCACGAGCAGTACTTC.

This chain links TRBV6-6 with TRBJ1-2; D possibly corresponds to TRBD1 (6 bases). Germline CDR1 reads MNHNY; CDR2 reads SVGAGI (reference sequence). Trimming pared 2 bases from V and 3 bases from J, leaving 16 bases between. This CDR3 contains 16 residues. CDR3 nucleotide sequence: TGTGCCAGCAGTTACCCCCATCGACAGGCGGACTATGGCTACACCTTC. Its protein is CASSYPHRQADYGYTF.

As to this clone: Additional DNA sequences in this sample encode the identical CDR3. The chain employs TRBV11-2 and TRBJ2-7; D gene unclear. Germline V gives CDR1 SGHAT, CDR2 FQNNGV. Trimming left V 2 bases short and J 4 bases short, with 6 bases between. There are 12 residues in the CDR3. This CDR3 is CASSLSSYEQYF. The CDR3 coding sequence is TGTGCCAGCAGCTTATCGTCTTACGAGCAGTACTTC.

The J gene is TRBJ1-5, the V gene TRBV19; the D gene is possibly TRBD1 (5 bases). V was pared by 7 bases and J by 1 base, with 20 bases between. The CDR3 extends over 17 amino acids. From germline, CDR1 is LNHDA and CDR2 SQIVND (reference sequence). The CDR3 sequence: CASKSRQGRKSNQPQHF. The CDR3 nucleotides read TGTGCCAGTAAGTCTAGGCAGGGAAGGAAGAGCAATCAGCCCCAGCATTTT.

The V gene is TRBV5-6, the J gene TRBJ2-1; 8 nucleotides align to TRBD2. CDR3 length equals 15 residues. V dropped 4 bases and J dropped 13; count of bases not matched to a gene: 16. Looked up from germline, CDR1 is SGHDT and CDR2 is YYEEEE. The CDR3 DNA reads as TGTGCCAGCAGCCGGAGCGGGAGTTCTGGTTGGGGCCAGTTCTTC. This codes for CASSRSGSSGWGQFF.